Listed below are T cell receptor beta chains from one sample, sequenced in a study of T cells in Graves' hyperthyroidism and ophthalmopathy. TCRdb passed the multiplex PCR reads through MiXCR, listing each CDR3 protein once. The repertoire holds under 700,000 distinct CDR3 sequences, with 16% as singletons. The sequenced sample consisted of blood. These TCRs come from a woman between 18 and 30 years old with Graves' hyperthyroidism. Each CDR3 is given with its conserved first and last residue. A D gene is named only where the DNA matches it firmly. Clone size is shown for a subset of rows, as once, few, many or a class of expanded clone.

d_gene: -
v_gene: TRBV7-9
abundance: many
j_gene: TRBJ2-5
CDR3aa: CASSLDGPAQYF
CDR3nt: TGTGCCAGCAGCCTGGACGGTCCGGCCCAGTACTTC

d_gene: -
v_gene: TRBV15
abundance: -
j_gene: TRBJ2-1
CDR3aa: CATSRVQGVRDFYYNEQFF
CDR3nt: TGTGCCACCAGCAGAGTTCAGGGGGTCCGGGACTTCTACTACAATGAGCAGTTCTTC

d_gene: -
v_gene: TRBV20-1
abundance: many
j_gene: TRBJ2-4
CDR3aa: CSANPDREGKNIQYF
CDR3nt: TGCAGTGCTAACCCGGACAGGGAGGGCAAAAACATTCAGTACTTC

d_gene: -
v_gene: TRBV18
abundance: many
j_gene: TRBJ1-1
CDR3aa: CASSPRFPETEAFF
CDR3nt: TGTGCCAGCTCACCAAGATTTCCGGAGACTGAAGCTTTCTTT

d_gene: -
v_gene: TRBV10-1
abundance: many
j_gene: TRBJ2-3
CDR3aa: CASRSTRQGTDTQYF
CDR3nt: TGCGCCAGCAGGTCCACGCGTCAGGGGACAGATACGCAGTATTTT

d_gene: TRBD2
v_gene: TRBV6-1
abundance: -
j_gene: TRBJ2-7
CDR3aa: CASILAGAAYEQYF
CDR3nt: TGTGCCAGCATCTTAGCGGGAGCGGCCTACGAGCAGTACTTC

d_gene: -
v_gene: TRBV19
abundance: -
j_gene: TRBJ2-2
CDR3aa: CASSTEANTGELFF
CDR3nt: TGTGCCAGTAGTACTGAAGCGAACACCGGGGAGCTGTTTTTT

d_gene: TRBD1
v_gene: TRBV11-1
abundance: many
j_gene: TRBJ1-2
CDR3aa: CASSQGTGLGYTF
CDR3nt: TGTGCCAGCAGCCAGGGGACAGGGCTTGGCTACACCTTC

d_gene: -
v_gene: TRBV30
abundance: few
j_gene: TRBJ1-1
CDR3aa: CAWGLGPGDTEAFF
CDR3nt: TGTGCCTGGGGCCTAGGCCCTGGGGACACTGAAGCTTTCTTT

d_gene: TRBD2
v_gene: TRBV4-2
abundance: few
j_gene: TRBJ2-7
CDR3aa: CASSQETSGAGAYEQYF
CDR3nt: TGTGCCAGCAGCCAAGAGACTAGCGGGGCGGGAGCCTACGAGCAGTACTTC

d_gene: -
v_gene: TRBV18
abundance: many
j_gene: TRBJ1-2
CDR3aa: CASSPPSATWAYGYTF
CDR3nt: TGTGCCAGCTCACCACCATCAGCTACCTGGGCCTATGGCTACACCTTC

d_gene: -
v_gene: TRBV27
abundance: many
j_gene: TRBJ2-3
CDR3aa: CASQPRWASTDTQYF
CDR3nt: TGTGCCAGCCAACCCCGGTGGGCTAGCACAGATACGCAGTATTTT

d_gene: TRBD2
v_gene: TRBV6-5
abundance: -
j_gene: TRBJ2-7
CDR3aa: CASSYSISSGSYEQYF
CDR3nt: TGTGCCAGCAGTTACTCAATCTCTAGCGGGAGCTACGAGCAGTACTTC

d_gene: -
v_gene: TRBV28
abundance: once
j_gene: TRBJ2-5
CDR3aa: CASSPQGPSIKETQYF
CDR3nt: TGTGCCAGCAGTCCACAGGGCCCGTCCATTAAAGAGACCCAGTACTTC

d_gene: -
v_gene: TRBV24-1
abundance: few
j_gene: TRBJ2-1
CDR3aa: CATSELGDSSTYNEQFF
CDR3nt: TGTGCCACCAGTGAGCTGGGGGACTCCTCCACCTACAATGAGCAGTTCTTC

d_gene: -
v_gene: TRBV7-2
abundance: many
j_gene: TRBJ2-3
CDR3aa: CASSLVLEDTQYF
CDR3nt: TGTGCCAGCAGCTTAGTCCTAGAAGATACGCAGTATTTT

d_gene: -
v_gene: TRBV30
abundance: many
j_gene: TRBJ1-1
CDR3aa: CAWSVSTEAFF
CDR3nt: TGTGCCTGGAGTGTATCTACTGAAGCTTTCTTT

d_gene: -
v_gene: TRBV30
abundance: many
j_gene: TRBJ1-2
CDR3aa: CAWSNDASGYTF
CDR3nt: TGTGCCTGGAGTAACGACGCCTCGGGCTACACCTTC

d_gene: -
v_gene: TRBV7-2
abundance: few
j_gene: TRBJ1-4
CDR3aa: CASSLWGPGRSTNEKLFF
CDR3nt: TGTGCCAGCAGCTTATGGGGGCCAGGGAGATCAACTAATGAAAAACTGTTTTTT

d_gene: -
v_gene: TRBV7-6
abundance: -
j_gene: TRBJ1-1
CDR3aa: CASSLSGDPNTEAFF
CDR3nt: TGTGCCAGCAGCTTAAGTGGGGACCCGAACACTGAAGCTTTCTTT

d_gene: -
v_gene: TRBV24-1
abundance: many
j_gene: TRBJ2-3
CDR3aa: CATSDGADTQYF
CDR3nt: TGTGCCACCAGTGATGGGGCAGATACGCAGTATTTT

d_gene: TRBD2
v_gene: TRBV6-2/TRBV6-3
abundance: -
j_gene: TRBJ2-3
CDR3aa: CASNPSGGASDTQYF
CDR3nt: TGTGCCAGCAACCCTAGCGGGGGGGCCTCGGATACGCAGTATTTT

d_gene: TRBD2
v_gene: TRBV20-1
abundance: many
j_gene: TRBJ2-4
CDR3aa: CSATRVTSGKNIQYF
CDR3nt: TGCAGTGCCACCAGGGTTACTAGCGGCAAAAACATTCAGTACTTC

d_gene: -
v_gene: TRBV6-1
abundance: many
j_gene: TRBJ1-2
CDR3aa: CASSEGTAYGYTF
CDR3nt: TGTGCCAGCAGTGAAGGGACAGCGTATGGCTACACCTTC

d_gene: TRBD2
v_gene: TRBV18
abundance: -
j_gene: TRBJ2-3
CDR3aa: CASSPPSSGSNKRADTQYF
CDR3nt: TGTGCCAGCTCACCACCGTCTAGCGGTAGTAATAAGCGTGCAGATACGCAGTATTTT

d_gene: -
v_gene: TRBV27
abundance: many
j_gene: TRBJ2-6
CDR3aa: CASSPRSGTPSYSGANVLTF
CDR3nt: TGTGCCAGCAGTCCCCGATCCGGGACACCATCCTACTCTGGGGCCAACGTCCTGACTTTC

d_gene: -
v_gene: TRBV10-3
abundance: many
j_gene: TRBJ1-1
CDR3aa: CAISESTGMNTEAFF
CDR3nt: TGTGCCATCAGTGAGTCGACCGGTATGAACACTGAAGCTTTCTTT

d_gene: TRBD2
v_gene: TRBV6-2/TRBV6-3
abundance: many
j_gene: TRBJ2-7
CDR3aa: CASGTTSGGFLSHYEQYF
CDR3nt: TGTGCCAGCGGGACGACTAGCGGGGGATTTCTCTCCCACTACGAGCAGTACTTC

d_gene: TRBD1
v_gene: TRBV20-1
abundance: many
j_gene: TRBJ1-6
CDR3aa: CSASRDRNSPLHF
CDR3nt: TGCAGTGCTAGCAGGGACAGAAATTCACCCCTCCACTTT

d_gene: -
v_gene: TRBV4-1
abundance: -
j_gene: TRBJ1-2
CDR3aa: CASSQETVTNYGYTF
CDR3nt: TGCGCCAGCAGCCAAGAGACAGTAACTAACTATGGCTACACCTTC

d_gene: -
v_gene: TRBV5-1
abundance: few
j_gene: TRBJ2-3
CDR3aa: CASSLGDAGSGDTQYF
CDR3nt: TGCGCCAGCAGCTTGGGAGATGCGGGGAGCGGAGATACGCAGTATTTT

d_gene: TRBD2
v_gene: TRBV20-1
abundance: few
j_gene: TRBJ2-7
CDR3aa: CSARDGRLAGGPYLSEQYF
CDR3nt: TGCAGTGCTAGAGATGGTAGACTAGCGGGAGGGCCGTATCTGTCCGAGCAGTACTTC

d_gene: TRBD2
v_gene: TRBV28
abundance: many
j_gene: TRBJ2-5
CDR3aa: CASSLAGEDETQYF
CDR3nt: TGTGCCAGCAGTTTAGCGGGAGAGGATGAGACCCAGTACTTC

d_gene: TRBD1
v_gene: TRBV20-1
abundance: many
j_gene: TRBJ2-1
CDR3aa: CSARDMGQYDNEQFF
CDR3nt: TGCAGTGCTAGAGATATGGGACAGTACGACAATGAGCAGTTCTTC

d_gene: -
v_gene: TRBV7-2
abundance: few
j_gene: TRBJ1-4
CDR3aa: CASSLGETPIEKLFF
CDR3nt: TGTGCCAGCAGCTTAGGGGAGACACCGATAGAAAAACTGTTTTTT

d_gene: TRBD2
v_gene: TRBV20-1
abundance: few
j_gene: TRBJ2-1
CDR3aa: CSPRGGTSGRTEQFF
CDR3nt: TGCAGTCCCAGAGGAGGAACTAGCGGGAGGACTGAGCAGTTCTTC

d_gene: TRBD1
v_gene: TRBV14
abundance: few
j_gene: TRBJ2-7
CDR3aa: CASSQVGRGYEQYF
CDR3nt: TGTGCCAGCAGCCAAGTCGGCAGGGGGTACGAGCAGTACTTC

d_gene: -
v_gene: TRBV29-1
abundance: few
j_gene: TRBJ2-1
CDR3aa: CSAGQQGNEQFF
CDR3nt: TGCAGCGCCGGACAGCAGGGCAATGAGCAGTTCTTC

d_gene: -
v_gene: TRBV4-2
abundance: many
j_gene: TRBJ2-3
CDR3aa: CASSPRLADTDTQYF
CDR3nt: TGTGCCAGCAGCCCCAGGCTAGCAGATACAGATACGCAGTATTTT

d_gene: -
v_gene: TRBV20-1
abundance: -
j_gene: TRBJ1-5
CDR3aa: CSARMTGGGNQPQHF
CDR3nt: TGCAGTGCTAGAATGACGGGGGGCGGCAATCAGCCCCAGCATTTT

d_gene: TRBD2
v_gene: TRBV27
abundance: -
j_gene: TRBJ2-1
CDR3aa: CASTKVWDYSYNEQFF
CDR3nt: TGTGCCAGCACTAAGGTCTGGGACTATTCCTACAATGAGCAGTTCTTC

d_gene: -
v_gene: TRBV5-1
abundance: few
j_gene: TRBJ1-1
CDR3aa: CASSPDTTANTEAFF
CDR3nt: TGCGCCAGCAGCCCCGATACGACAGCGAACACTGAAGCTTTCTTT

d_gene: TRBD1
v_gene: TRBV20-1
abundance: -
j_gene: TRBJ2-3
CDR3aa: CSARDEGQVYTDTQYF
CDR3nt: TGCAGTGCTAGAGATGAAGGACAGGTGTACACAGATACGCAGTATTTT

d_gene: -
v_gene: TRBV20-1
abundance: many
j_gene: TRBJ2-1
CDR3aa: CSAPASELYNEQFF
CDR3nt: TGCAGTGCCCCAGCTAGCGAATTATACAATGAGCAGTTCTTC

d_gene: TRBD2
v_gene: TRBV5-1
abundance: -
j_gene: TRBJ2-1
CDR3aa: CASSLAGLAGWSEQFF
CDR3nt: TGCGCCAGCAGCTTGGCGGGACTAGCGGGATGGAGTGAGCAGTTCTTC